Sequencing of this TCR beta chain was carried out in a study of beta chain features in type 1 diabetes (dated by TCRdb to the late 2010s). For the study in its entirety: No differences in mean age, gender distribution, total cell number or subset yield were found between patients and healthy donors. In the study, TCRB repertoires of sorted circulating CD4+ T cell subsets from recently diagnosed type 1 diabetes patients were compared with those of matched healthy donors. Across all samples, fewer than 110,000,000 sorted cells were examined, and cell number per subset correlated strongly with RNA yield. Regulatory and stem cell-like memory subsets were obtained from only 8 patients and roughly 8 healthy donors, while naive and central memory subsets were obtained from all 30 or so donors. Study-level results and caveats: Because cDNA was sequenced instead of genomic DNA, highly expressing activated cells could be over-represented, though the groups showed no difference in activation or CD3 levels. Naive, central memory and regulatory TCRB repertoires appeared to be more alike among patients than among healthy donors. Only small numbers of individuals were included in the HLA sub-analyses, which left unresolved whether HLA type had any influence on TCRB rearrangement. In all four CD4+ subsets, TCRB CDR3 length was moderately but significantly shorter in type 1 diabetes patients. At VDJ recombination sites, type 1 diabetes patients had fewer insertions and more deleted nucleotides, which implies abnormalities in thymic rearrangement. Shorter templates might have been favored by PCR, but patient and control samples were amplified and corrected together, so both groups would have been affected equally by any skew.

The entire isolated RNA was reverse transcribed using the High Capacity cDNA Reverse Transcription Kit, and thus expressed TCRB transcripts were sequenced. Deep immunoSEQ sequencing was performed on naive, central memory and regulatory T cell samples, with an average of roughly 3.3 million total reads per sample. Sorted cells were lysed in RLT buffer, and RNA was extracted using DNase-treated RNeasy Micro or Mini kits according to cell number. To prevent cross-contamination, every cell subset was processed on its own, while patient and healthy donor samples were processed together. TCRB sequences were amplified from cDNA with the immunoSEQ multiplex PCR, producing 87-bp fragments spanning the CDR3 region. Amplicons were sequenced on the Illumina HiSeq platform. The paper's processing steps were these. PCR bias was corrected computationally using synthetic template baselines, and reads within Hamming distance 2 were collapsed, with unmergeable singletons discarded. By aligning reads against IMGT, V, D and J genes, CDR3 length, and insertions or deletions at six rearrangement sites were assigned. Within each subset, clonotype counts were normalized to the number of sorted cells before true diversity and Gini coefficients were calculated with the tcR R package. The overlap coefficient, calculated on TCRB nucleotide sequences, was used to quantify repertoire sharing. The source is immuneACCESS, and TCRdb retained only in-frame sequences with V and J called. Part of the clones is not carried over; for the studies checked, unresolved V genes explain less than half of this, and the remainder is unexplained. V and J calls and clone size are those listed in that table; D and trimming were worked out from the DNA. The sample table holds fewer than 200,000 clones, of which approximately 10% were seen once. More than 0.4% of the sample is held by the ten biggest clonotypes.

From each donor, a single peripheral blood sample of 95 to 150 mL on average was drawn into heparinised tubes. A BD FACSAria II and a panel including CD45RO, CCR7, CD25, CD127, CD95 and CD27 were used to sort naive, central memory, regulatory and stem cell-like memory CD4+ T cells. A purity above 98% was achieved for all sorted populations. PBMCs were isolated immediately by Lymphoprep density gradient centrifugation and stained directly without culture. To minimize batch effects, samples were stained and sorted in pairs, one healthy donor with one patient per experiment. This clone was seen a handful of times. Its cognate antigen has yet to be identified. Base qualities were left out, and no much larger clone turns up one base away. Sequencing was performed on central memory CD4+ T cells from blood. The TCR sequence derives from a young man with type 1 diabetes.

The DNA sequence is given as TGTGCCTGGAACCCCGGGACACTACGATCTGGAAACACCATATATTTT. The translation is CAWNPGTLRSGNTIYF. The receptor chain draws on TRBV30 and TRBJ1-3, with a weak D call of TRBD1 (6 bases match). At the junction V is shortened by 4 bases and J by 1 base, with 17 bases in between. From the germline V gene (reference sequence), CDR1 is GTSNPN and CDR2 is SVGIG. Measured from the cysteine to the phenylalanine, the CDR3 is 16 residues long. CDR3 DNA is the only sequence kept; it has 48 bases, read in frame from the first base.